The rows below give T cell receptor beta chains drawn from one sample of a study of T cell responses to AZD1222 COVID-19 vaccine. The repertoire was sequenced with immunoSEQ multiplex PCR; TCRdb's copy has only in-frame clones and lacks some. There are around 180,000 clones in the sample; 90% occur only once, and about 2.6% lies in the top ten. Specimen: peripheral blood, collected on day 0 of AZD1222 vaccination. These receptors all come from an adult in good health. The CDR3 runs from the conserved cysteine through the conserved F or W. Each record gives: clone size, V gene, J gene, D gene, CDR3 protein, CDR3 DNA. D genes are given only for firm matches. A row's size may be missing; if present it is once, few, many or a size class.

-,TRBV12-5,TRBJ1-5,-,CASGRGAGSNQPQHF,TGTGCTAGTGGCCGGGGAGCGGGTAGCAATCAGCCCCAGCATTTT
-,TRBV7-9,TRBJ2-7,-,CASSLSGNGQYF,TGTGCCAGCAGCTTAAGTGGAAACGGGCAGTACTTC
-,TRBV9,TRBJ2-5,-,CASSTATGKGGETQYF,TGTGCCAGCAGCACCGCGACAGGGAAGGGAGGAGAGACCCAGTACTTC
-,TRBV5-4,TRBJ2-2,TRBD2,CASSLARSGGSNTGELFF,TGTGCCAGCAGCTTGGCCCGAAGCGGGGGTTCCAACACCGGGGAGCTGTTTTTT
-,TRBV3-1/TRBV3-2,TRBJ2-1,-,CASSHRVTNEQFF,TGTGCCAGCAGCCACAGGGTTACGAATGAGCAGTTCTTC
-,TRBV7-2,TRBJ2-6,-,CASSLVGVLGSSGANVLTF,TGTGCCAGCAGCTTAGTAGGCGTGTTGGGATCCTCTGGGGCCAACGTCCTGACTTTC
-,TRBV5-1,TRBJ1-1,-,CASSPAGWADTEAFF,TGCGCCAGCAGCCCGGCGGGGTGGGCGGACACTGAAGCTTTCTTT
-,TRBV12-3/TRBV12-4,TRBJ1-5,-,CASSLSGTQPQHF,TGTGCCAGCAGTCTATCCGGGACTCAGCCCCAGCATTTT
-,TRBV29-1,TRBJ2-7,TRBD2,CSVASGVSSYEQYF,TGCAGCGTAGCCAGCGGGGTAAGCTCCTACGAGCAGTACTTC
-,TRBV9,TRBJ2-1,TRBD2,CASSAGGNPLRNEQFF,TGTGCCAGCAGCGCGGGGGGGAACCCCCTTAGAAATGAGCAGTTCTTC
-,TRBV7-9,TRBJ2-1,-,CASSFVPTLGYNEQFF,TGTGCCAGCAGCTTCGTTCCGACGTTGGGATACAATGAGCAGTTCTTC
-,TRBV5-4,TRBJ2-5,-,CASSLAGRYQETQYF,TGTGCCAGCAGCTTGGCTGGCAGATACCAAGAGACCCAGTACTTC
-,TRBV18,TRBJ2-7,TRBD1,CASSRDSSYEQYF,TGTGCCAGCTCACGGGACAGTTCCTACGAGCAGTACTTC
-,TRBV21-1,TRBJ2-7,-,CATHRGRRDPLEQYF,TGTGCCACTCACCGGGGGCGGCGGGACCCGTTGGAGCAGTACTTC
few,TRBV6-2/TRBV6-3,TRBJ2-2,-,CASSYPVGELFF,TGTGCCAGCAGTTACCCCGTGGGGGAGCTGTTTTTT
-,TRBV29-1,TRBJ2-7,-,CSALDGKSSYEQYF,TGCAGCGCCTTAGACGGAAAAAGCTCCTACGAGCAGTACTTC
-,TRBV6-2/TRBV6-3,TRBJ1-5,-,CASSFREGTNQPQHF,TGTGCCAGCAGCTTCCGGGAGGGGACGAATCAGCCCCAGCATTTT
few,TRBV21-1,TRBJ1-3,-,CASHPRGDISGNTIYF,TGTGCCAGCCACCCACGGGGCGACATCTCTGGAAACACCATATATTTT
-,TRBV6-5,TRBJ2-1,TRBD2,CASSPGLAGNNEQFF,TGTGCCAGCAGTCCCGGACTAGCGGGGAACAATGAGCAGTTCTTC
-,TRBV2,TRBJ1-5,-,CASRAPNQPQHF,TGTGCCAGCAGGGCTCCAAATCAGCCCCAGCATTTT
-,TRBV19,TRBJ1-1,-,CASGRQVLAEAFF,TGTGCCAGTGGCCGCCAGGTTCTCGCTGAAGCTTTCTTT
-,TRBV2,TRBJ1-2,TRBD1,CASTLTGEIYGYTF,TGTGCCAGCACCCTGACAGGGGAGATCTATGGCTACACCTTC
-,TRBV9,TRBJ2-1,-,CASSVDGKYNEQFF,TGTGCCAGCAGCGTAGATGGCAAATACAATGAGCAGTTCTTC
-,TRBV27,TRBJ1-1,-,CASSLTTNTEAFF,TGTGCCAGCAGTTTAACTACGAACACTGAAGCTTTCTTT
-,TRBV7-2,TRBJ1-5,-,CASSLLAGGYSNQPQHF,TGTGCCAGCAGCTTATTAGCGGGGGGTTATAGCAATCAGCCCCAGCATTTT
-,TRBV7-2,TRBJ1-5,-,CASRGQSGQPQHF,TGTGCCAGCAGGGGACAATCAGGTCAGCCCCAGCATTTT
-,TRBV19,TRBJ1-1,-,CASSFDPPRTEAFF,TGTGCCAGTAGTTTTGACCCCCCGAGGACTGAAGCTTTCTTT
-,TRBV5-4,TRBJ1-2,TRBD1,CASSQDRVQNYGYTF,TGTGCCAGCAGCCAGGACAGGGTGCAAAACTATGGCTACACCTTC
few,TRBV12-3/TRBV12-4,TRBJ1-1,-,CASRIENTEAFF,TGTGCCAGCAGAATAGAAAACACTGAAGCTTTCTTT
-,TRBV6-2/TRBV6-3,TRBJ1-2,TRBD1,CASSSPDRGWYGYTF,TGTGCCAGCAGTTCCCCCGACAGGGGTTGGTATGGCTACACCTTC
few,TRBV6-2/TRBV6-3,TRBJ1-5,-,CASSSGRISYQPQHF,TGTGCCAGCAGCTCCGGACGGATATCCTATCAGCCCCAGCATTTT
-,TRBV6-5,TRBJ2-2,-,CASSYSSGGWELFF,TGTGCCAGCAGTTACTCGAGCGGTGGTTGGGAGCTGTTTTTT
-,TRBV5-1,TRBJ2-3,TRBD2,CASSFGLAGGPSTDTQYF,TGCGCCAGCAGCTTCGGGCTAGCGGGGGGGCCGAGCACAGATACGCAGTATTTT
few,TRBV5-1,TRBJ2-1,-,CASSLGVNEQFF,TGCGCCAGCAGCTTGGGGGTCAATGAGCAGTTCTTC
-,TRBV7-2,TRBJ2-7,TRBD2,CASSPRTREYEQYF,TGTGCCAGCAGCCCGAGGACTAGAGAGTACGAGCAGTACTTC
-,TRBV6-5,TRBJ1-2,-,CASRREGVSYGYTF,TGTGCCAGCAGAAGGGAGGGGGTCAGCTATGGCTACACCTTC
-,TRBV12-3/TRBV12-4,TRBJ1-1,-,CASRADRNTEAFF,TGTGCCAGCAGGGCGGACAGGAACACTGAAGCTTTCTTT
-,TRBV29-1,TRBJ1-3,-,CSAPGDSGNTIYF,TGCAGCGCCCCGGGGGATTCTGGAAACACCATATATTTT
-,TRBV29-1,TRBJ2-7,TRBD1,CSAEGQGVGEQYF,TGCAGCGCCGAAGGACAGGGGGTTGGCGAGCAGTACTTC
-,TRBV9,TRBJ2-1,-,CASSVDPQGGNEQFF,TGTGCCAGCAGCGTAGACCCACAGGGAGGCAATGAGCAGTTCTTC
few,TRBV6-2/TRBV6-3,TRBJ1-2,TRBD1,CASSYLQGAPGNYGYTF,TGTGCCAGCAGTTACCTTCAGGGGGCGCCCGGTAACTATGGCTACACCTTC
-,TRBV6-2/TRBV6-3,TRBJ1-2,-,CASSYNGAREGYTF,TGTGCCAGCAGTTACAACGGGGCGAGGGAGGGCTACACCTTC
-,TRBV7-9,TRBJ1-5,TRBD1,CASSLGQGNQPQHF,TGTGCCAGCAGCTTAGGACAGGGGAATCAGCCCCAGCATTTT
-,TRBV9,TRBJ1-2,TRBD1,CASSVGTGNYGYTF,TGTGCCAGCAGCGTAGGGACAGGCAACTATGGCTACACCTTC